Shown below are 3 T cell receptor beta chains from a single sample sequenced in a study of T cell changes during pregnancy in multiple sclerosis. The assay was immunoSEQ multiplex PCR, and TCRdb's table has in-frame clones only and misses some. The sample consists of under 80,000 clones, roughly 94% of them appearing once. This specimen consisted of peripheral blood, obtained in the third trimester of pregnancy. All receptors come from a female donor with multiple sclerosis, enrolled in a pregnancy study.

The gene calls are TRBV5-1 and TRBJ1-5, with 10 bases identical to TRBD1. Trimming removed 4 bases from V and 7 bases from J; junction bases left unmatched: 5. This CDR3 is 14 amino acids long. Germline V lookup: CDR1 SGHRS, CDR2 YFSETQ. The CDR3 is CASSVGTGVQPQHF. The CDR3 nucleotides read TGCGCCAGCAGCGTCGGGACAGGGGTCCAGCCCCAGCATTTT.

The rearrangement links TRBV5-5 to TRBJ2-5, with TRBD2 matching over 14 bases. Germline loops: CDR1 SGHKS, CDR2 YYEKEE (reference sequence). V lost 4 bases and J lost 4; bases outside the gene matches: 3. CDR3 size: 15 residues. CDR3 sequence: CASSPGLAGGETQYF. The CDR3 bases are TGTGCCAGCAGCCCCGGACTAGCGGGGGGAGAGACCCAGTACTTC.

This clone has a handful of counts. The chain uses TRBV19 and TRBJ2-6; 7 bases are shared with TRBD1. Germline V CDR1 and CDR2: LNHDA, SQIVND (reference sequence). The V and J ends lost 10 bases and 0 bases, in that order; junction bases with no gene match: 9. The CDR3 contains 16 residues. The CDR3 DNA sequence: TGTGCCACAGGGACAGTCCTTAGCTCTGGGGCCAACGTCCTGACTTTC. Translating gives CATGTVLSSGANVLTF.